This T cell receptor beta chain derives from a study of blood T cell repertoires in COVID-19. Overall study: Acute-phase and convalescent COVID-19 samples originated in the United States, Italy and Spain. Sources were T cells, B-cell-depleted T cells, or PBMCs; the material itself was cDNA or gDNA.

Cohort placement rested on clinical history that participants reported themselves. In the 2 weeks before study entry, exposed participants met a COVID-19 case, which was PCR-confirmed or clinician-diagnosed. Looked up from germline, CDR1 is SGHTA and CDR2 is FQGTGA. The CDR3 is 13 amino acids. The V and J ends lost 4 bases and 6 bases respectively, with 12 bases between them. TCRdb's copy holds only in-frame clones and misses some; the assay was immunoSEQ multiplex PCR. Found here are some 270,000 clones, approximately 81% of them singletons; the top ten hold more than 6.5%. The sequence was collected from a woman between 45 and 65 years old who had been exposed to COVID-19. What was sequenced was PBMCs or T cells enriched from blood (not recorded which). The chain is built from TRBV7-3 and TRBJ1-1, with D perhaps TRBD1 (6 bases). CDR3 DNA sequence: TGTGCCAGCAGCTCCTCAGGGGTCTCTGAAGCTTTCTTT. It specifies CASSSSGVSEAFF.